Listed below are T cell receptor beta chains from one sample, sequenced in a study of shared clonotypes between healthy human individuals. Here immunoSEQ multiplex PCR was the method, and the copy in TCRdb shows in-frame clones only, minus some. The sample has about 2.4 million clones; 93% are singletons. Specimen: naive CD4+ T cells from PBMCs. All receptors derive from a man between 18 and 35 years old in good health. Some clones in this sample may be carry-over from other donors' samples. Both conserved end residues are part of each CDR3. A D gene is named only where the DNA matches it firmly. Size is stated for part of the rows, as once, few or many counts, or as a class when the clone is expanded.

>few|-|TRBJ1-1|TRBV9
CASSARGTEAFF
TGTGCCAGCAGCGCCAGGGGAACTGAAGCTTTCTTT
>-|TRBD1|TRBJ2-7|TRBV11-3
CASSRTQGSYEQYF
TGTGCCAGCAGCCGGACACAGGGGTCGTACGAGCAGTACTTC
>-|-|TRBJ2-7|TRBV30
CAWSDGRFPYEQYF
TGTGCCTGGAGTGACGGGAGATTCCCCTACGAGCAGTACTTC
>-|TRBD1|TRBJ1-2|TRBV6-6
CASSYRDRGRGYTF
TGTGCCAGCAGCTACCGGGACAGGGGCCGGGGCTACACCTTC
>-|TRBD1|TRBJ2-1|TRBV11-1
CASSRPPGTGGGNEQFF
TGTGCCAGCAGCCGACCCCCCGGGACAGGGGGAGGCAATGAGCAGTTCTTC
>once|TRBD1|TRBJ1-5|TRBV5-1
CASSRTGAGPQHF
TGCGCCAGCAGCAGGACAGGGGCAGGGCCCCAGCATTTT
>-|TRBD2|TRBJ2-1|TRBV14
CASSQAGLAAWGGNNEQFF
TGTGCCAGCAGCCAAGCGGGACTAGCGGCATGGGGGGGGAACAATGAGCAGTTCTTC
>-|TRBD2|TRBJ2-3|TRBV27
CASSLWASGGDTQYF
TGTGCCAGCAGTTTATGGGCTAGCGGAGGGGATACGCAGTATTTT
>-|TRBD2|TRBJ2-2|TRBV18
CASAYWREETGELFF
TGTGCCAGCGCCTACTGGCGGGAGGAAACCGGGGAGCTGTTTTTT
>-|-|TRBJ2-7|TRBV7-2
CASSHRDGSFYEQYF
TGTGCCAGCAGCCACCGGGACGGCAGCTTCTACGAGCAGTACTTC
>-|-|TRBJ1-5|TRBV5-3
CARSLSQGGQPQHF
TGTGCCAGAAGCTTGAGTCAGGGAGGTCAGCCCCAGCATTTT
>-|TRBD1|TRBJ2-1|TRBV5-1
CASSSDRGPYNEQFF
TGCGCCAGCAGCTCGGACAGGGGGCCCTACAATGAGCAGTTCTTC
>-|-|TRBJ1-2|TRBV6-4
CARPRKVANYGYTF
TGTGCCCGCCCTCGTAAAGTGGCAAACTATGGCTACACCTTC
>-|-|TRBJ1-1|TRBV28
CASSFWTVNTEAFF
TGTGCCAGCAGTTTTTGGACAGTGAACACTGAAGCTTTCTTT
>-|-|TRBJ1-3|TRBV28
CASSSGQNSGNTIYF
TGTGCCAGCAGTTCCGGACAGAACTCTGGAAACACCATATATTTT
>-|-|TRBJ1-3|TRBV19
CASSRTASSGNTIYF
TGTGCCAGTAGCCGGACGGCGAGCTCTGGAAACACCATATATTTT
>once|TRBD1|TRBJ1-2|TRBV30
CAWSVARTGSLVHGYTF
TGTGCCTGGAGTGTAGCCCGGACAGGGAGTTTGGTACATGGCTACACCTTC
>-|-|TRBJ2-6|TRBV27
CASRRIQGTGANVLTF
TGTGCCAGCAGGAGGATACAGGGTACTGGGGCCAACGTCCTGACTTTC
>-|-|TRBJ2-3|TRBV6-6
CASSHRQATDTQYF
TGTGCCAGCAGTCACCGGCAGGCGACAGATACGCAGTATTTT
>-|-|TRBJ2-7|TRBV30
CAWSLNYEQYF
TGTGCCTGGAGTCTGAATTACGAGCAGTACTTC
>once|TRBD2|TRBJ2-1|TRBV9
CASSARPDSSGREQFF
TGTGCCAGCAGCGCACGACCAGATTCTAGCGGGAGAGAGCAGTTCTTC
>-|-|TRBJ2-7|TRBV4-2
CASSQQRALSYEQYF
TGTGCCAGCAGCCAACAGCGGGCCTTATCCTACGAGCAGTACTTC
>once|-|TRBJ1-1|TRBV12-5
CASGLVPGPGLGAFF
TGTGCTAGTGGTTTGGTACCCGGACCGGGATTAGGAGCTTTCTTT
>once|TRBD2|TRBJ2-7|TRBV27
CASSLSPAGGYEQYF
TGTGCCAGCAGTTTATCACCAGCGGGAGGCTACGAGCAGTACTTC
>-|-|TRBJ2-4|TRBV7-8
CASSLVGTGRGVAKNIQYF
TGTGCCAGCAGCTTAGTTGGGACAGGGCGGGGGGTAGCCAAAAACATTCAGTACTTC
>-|TRBD1|TRBJ2-2|TRBV5-1
CASSPTGGDTGELFF
TGCGCCAGCAGCCCGACAGGGGGCGACACCGGGGAGCTGTTTTTT
>-|-|TRBJ2-3|TRBV19
CASSRASSLGASTDTQYF
TGTGCCAGTAGTCGGGCGAGCAGTCTCGGTGCTAGCACAGATACGCAGTATTTT
>-|-|TRBJ2-3|TRBV5-1
CASSPLAASTDTQYF
TGCGCCAGCAGCCCGCTTGCGGCTAGCACAGATACGCAGTATTTT
>-|-|TRBJ2-5|TRBV11-2
CASSLRTGNQETQYF
TGTGCCAGCAGCTTAAGAACAGGGAATCAAGAGACCCAGTACTTC
>few|-|TRBJ1-2|TRBV5-4
CASSSDGNYGYTF
TGTGCCAGCAGCTCGGACGGTAACTATGGCTACACCTTC
>-|-|TRBJ1-5|TRBV28
CASSPNRDDQPQHF
TGTGCCAGCAGCCCCAATAGGGACGACCAGCCCCAGCATTTT
>-|TRBD1|TRBJ1-3|TRBV7-2
CASSPPTGWDTIYF
TGTGCCAGCAGCCCTCCGACAGGGTGGGACACCATATATTTT